This TCR beta chain came from a study of T cells after yellow fever vaccination. The trim removed 5 bases at V and 0 bases at J, leaving 8 bases unmatched. Germline assignment: CDR1 ENHRY and CDR2 SYGVKD. This CDR3 region has 18 residues. TCRdb independently ran MiXCR on the 5' RACE reads; one entry per CDR3 protein. The data show hundreds of thousands of distinct CDR3 sequences, less than 9.5% seen once. As regards this clonotype: The antigen is unknown.

Whole-study results and caveats: Only a small proportion of the clonotypes turned up in both the CD4 and the CD8 compartments, likely arising from convergent recombination.

This chain connects TRBV10-3 to TRBJ2-6, with TRBD1 identical over 9 bases. The sequence was obtained from a man aged 18 to 29 who received the YFV17D yellow fever vaccine. This specimen was CD4+ T cells sorted from PBMCs, taken 5 days after the yellow fever booster vaccination. CDR3 sequence (DNA): TGTGCCATCAGTCCGGGACAGGGACTCCTCTCTGGGGCCAACGTCCTGACTTTC. It translates to CAISPGQGLLSGANVLTF.